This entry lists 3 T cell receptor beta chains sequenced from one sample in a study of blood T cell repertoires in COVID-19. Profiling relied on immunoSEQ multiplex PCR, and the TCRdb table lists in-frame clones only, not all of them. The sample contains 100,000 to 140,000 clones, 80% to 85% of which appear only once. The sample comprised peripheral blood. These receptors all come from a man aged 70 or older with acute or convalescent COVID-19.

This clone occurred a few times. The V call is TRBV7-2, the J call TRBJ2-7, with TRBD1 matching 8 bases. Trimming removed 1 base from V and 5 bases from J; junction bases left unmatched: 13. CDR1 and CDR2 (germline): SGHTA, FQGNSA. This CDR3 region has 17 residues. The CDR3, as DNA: TGTGCCAGCAGCTTAGTCGTGGGTGCAGGGGGCCAGAACGAGCAGTACTTC. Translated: CASSLVVGAGGQNEQYF.

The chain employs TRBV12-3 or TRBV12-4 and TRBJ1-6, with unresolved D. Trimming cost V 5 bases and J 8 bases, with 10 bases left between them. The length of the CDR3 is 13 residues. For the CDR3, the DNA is TGTGCCAGCAGTCCCTCCCGGGATTCACCCCTCCACTTT. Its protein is CASSPSRDSPLHF.

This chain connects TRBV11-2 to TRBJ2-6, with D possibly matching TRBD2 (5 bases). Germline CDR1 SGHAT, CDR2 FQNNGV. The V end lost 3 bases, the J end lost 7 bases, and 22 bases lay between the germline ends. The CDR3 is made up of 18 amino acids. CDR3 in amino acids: CASSFKFSSGVKANVLTF. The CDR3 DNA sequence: TGTGCCAGCAGCTTTAAGTTCAGTTCCGGGGTTAAAGCCAACGTCCTGACTTTC.